This T cell receptor (beta chain) emerged from a study of beta chain features in type 1 diabetes. Study findings and constraints: Reduced insertions and increased deletions marked VDJ junctions in type 1 diabetes patients. When Type 1 diabetes patients were examined, their TCRB CDR3s proved moderately but significantly shorter in all four CD4+ subsets. For patients and controls alike, PCR might favor shorter templates to the same degree.

On this clone itself: Its antigen is not known.

The CDR3 runs to 14 residues. The germline CDR1 and CDR2 sequences are SGHRS and YFSETQ. V dropped 1 base and J dropped 5 bases, with 12 bases sitting between them. The entirety of the isolated RNA underwent reverse transcription, so expressed TCRB transcripts were sequenced. Reads from naive, central memory and regulatory T cell samples averaged around 3.7 million. Profiled with immunoSEQ multiplex PCR; TCRdb holds only in-frame clones, not every one. The sample yields over 150,000 clones, approximately 7.8% seen once. Once sorted, every population was more than 95% pure. This sequence was found in a woman between 40 and 50 years old with type 1 diabetes. Sequenced sample: central memory CD4+ T cells from blood. The chain joins TRBV5-1 to TRBJ2-5, with D possibly TRBD2 on 5 matching bases. The CDR3 reads CASSLRAGTETQYF. In DNA, the CDR3 is TGCGCCAGCAGCTTGAGGGCGGGTACGGAGACCCAGTACTTC.